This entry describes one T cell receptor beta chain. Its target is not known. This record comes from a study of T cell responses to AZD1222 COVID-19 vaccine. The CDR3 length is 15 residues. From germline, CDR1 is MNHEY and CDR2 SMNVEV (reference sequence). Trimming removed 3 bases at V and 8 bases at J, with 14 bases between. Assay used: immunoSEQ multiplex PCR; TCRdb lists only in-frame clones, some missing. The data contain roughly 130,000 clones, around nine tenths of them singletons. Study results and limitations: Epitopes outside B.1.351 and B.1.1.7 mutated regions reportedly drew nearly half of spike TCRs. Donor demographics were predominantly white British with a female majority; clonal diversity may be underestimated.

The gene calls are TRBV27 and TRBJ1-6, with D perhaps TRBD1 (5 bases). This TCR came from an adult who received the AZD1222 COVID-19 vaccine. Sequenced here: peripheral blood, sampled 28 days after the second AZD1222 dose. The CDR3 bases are TGTGCCAGCAGTTTCGGCAGGGAAGTAGATTCACCCCTCCACTTT. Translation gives CASSFGREVDSPLHF.